This record looks at one T cell receptor beta chain sequence and its context. Its antigen is not known. This CDR3 is 19 amino acids long. CDR1 SGHRS and CDR2 YFSETQ come from the germline V gene. The junction had 21 bases not matched to a gene; V was cut back by 3 bases and J by 8 bases. The record originates from a study of OX40 agonist ivuxolimab in advanced cancers. At the level of the study: Prior therapy, whether anti-PD-1, anti-PD-L1 or anti-CTLA-4, was allowed, and roughly 40% had some.

Findings of the study overall: Within 6 weeks, CD4+ and CD8+ blood T cells expanded clonally at 0.1 to 3.0 mg/kg.

Method: immunoSEQ multiplex PCR; TCRdb's copy keeps in-frame clones and lacks some. The sample consists of about 50,000 clones, approximately 80% of them appearing once. The source material was CD4+ or CD8+ T cells sorted from blood, sampled in a trial of the OX40 agonist ivuxolimab. The J gene is TRBJ1-4, the V gene TRBV5-1, with 8 bases matching TRBD1. The receptor comes from an adult with an advanced solid tumor such as melanoma, head and neck, liver or kidney cancer. DNA of the CDR3: TGCGCCAGCAGCTCGAAGCCGTCGAACCTGGCAGGGGGCGAGGAAAAACTGTTTTTT. Translated, it gives CASSSKPSNLAGGEEKLFF.